This TCR beta chain was found in a study of T cell repertoires in cytomegalovirus infection. Looking at the study overall: Carrying CMV and the relevant HLA type showed in public TCR beta signatures.

Between the trimmed V and J ends, which lost 3 bases and 6 bases, there was a span of 14 bases. The CDR3 has 14 residues. Germline assignment: CDR1 SGHRS and CDR2 YFSETQ. This clonotype was recorded at least ten times. The antigen is undetermined. Regarding the study as a whole: Summed frequency of shared TCR beta families picked out CMV carriers who also had the relevant HLA. Clonotype analysis showed dominance of the ex vivo response by HLA-C-restricted CMV-specific TCR beta clonotypes.

TCRdb fed the reads into MiXCR, producing one record per CDR3 protein. The repertoire holds 200,000 to 300,000 distinct CDR3 sequences, around 6.6% seen once, with under 7% in the top ten. Material for sequencing was PBMCs. The V gene is TRBV5-1, the J gene TRBJ2-3, with D possibly matching TRBD2 (6 bases). The sequence was collected from a human donor in good health (CMV status not recorded). Some clones in this sample may be carry-over from other donors' samples. In DNA form, the CDR3 reads TGCGCCAGCAGCTATGGAGGGACGTCCGATACGCAGTATTTT. It is translated as CASSYGGTSDTQYF. Using reference TRBV5-1 and TRBJ2-3 for the parts outside the CDR3, the full variable domain is KAGVTQTPRYLIKTRGQQVTLSCSPISGHRSVSWYQQTPGQGLQFLFEYFSETQRNKGNFPGRFSGRQFSNSRSEMNVSTLELGDSALYLCASSYGGTSDTQYFGPGTRLTVL.